The rows below give T cell receptor beta chains drawn from one sample of a study of T cell changes during pregnancy in multiple sclerosis. The protocol was immunoSEQ multiplex PCR, while the TCRdb copy is restricted to in-frame clones and leaves out a portion. Of under 150,000 clones detected, about 96% appear once; the ten largest clones hold less than 0.55%. Sequencing used peripheral blood, obtained after pregnancy. The receptors were sampled from a female donor with multiple sclerosis, enrolled in a pregnancy study. Both conserved end residues are part of each CDR3. D genes are given only for firm matches. For some rows the clone size is stated as once, few or many, or as a class when expanded; others skip it.

TRBJ2-6 - TRBV5-4 TRBD1 CASEDRGLRAGANVLTF TGTGCCAGTGAAGACAGGGGGCTAAGAGCTGGGGCCAACGTCCTGACTTTC
TRBJ1-2 - TRBV18 TRBD1 CASSPYLQGSYGYTF TGTGCCAGCTCACCATACCTACAGGGGAGCTATGGCTACACCTTC
TRBJ2-5 - TRBV5-1 TRBD1 CASSFRQGGETQYF TGCGCCAGCAGCTTCCGACAGGGTGGGGAGACCCAGTACTTC
TRBJ2-2 - TRBV6-5 - CASSIGGNTGELFF TGTGCCAGTTCCATAGGGGGGAACACCGGGGAGCTGTTTTTT
TRBJ1-1 - TRBV15 - CATSRGRANTEAFF TGTGCCACCAGCAGAGGGCGGGCGAACACTGAAGCTTTCTTT
TRBJ2-7 - TRBV19 - CASSITRQAYEQYF TGTGCCAGTAGTATCACCCGGCAGGCCTACGAGCAGTACTTC
TRBJ2-3 - TRBV7-9 TRBD2 CASSLVVGIAGSTDTQYF TGTGCCAGCAGCTTAGTTGTGGGGATAGCGGGCAGCACAGATACGCAGTATTTT
TRBJ2-3 - TRBV25-1 TRBD2 CASSDLAGFADTQYF TGTGCCAGCAGTGACCTAGCGGGATTCGCGGATACGCAGTATTTT
TRBJ2-2 - TRBV9 - CASSVGLGGGTGELFF TGTGCCAGCAGCGTTGGGTTAGGGGGAGGGACCGGGGAGCTGTTTTTT
TRBJ1-1 - TRBV14 - CASTPAVGALEAFF TGTGCCAGCACCCCCGCGGTAGGAGCTTTGGAAGCTTTCTTT
TRBJ2-2 - TRBV19 TRBD1 CASSIGQGIAGELFF TGTGCCAGTAGTATAGGACAGGGTATTGCCGGGGAGCTGTTTTTT
TRBJ2-1 - TRBV7-9 - CASSLSAVEQFF TGTGCCAGCAGCTTAAGCGCGGTTGAGCAGTTCTTC
TRBJ2-5 - TRBV28 TRBD1 CASSFRGQETQYF TGTGCCAGCAGTTTTAGGGGGCAGGAGACCCAGTACTTC
TRBJ2-5 once TRBV4-3 TRBD2 CASSQEAGLYQETQYF TGCGCCAGCAGCCAAGAAGCGGGGTTATACCAAGAGACCCAGTACTTC
TRBJ2-7 - TRBV28 - CASSLFTGSSYEQYF TGTGCCAGCAGTTTATTTACAGGGAGCTCCTACGAGCAGTACTTC
TRBJ1-4 once TRBV10-3 - CAIRVDREEKLFF TGTGCCATCAGGGTAGATCGGGAGGAAAAACTGTTTTTT
TRBJ2-2 - TRBV9 - CASSPRRGGLGGELFF TGTGCCAGCAGCCCCCGGCGAGGGGGTTTGGGCGGGGAGCTGTTTTTT
TRBJ2-1 - TRBV5-1 TRBD1 CASSLVRTGDPFF TGCGCCAGCAGCTTGGTTCGGACAGGGGATCCGTTCTTC
TRBJ2-1 - TRBV9 TRBD2 CASSVRGLGGNEQFF TGTGCCAGCAGCGTTAGGGGACTAGGGGGGAATGAGCAGTTCTTC
TRBJ2-7 - TRBV9 - CASSVGTSYEQYF TGTGCCAGCAGCGTAGGTACATCCTACGAGCAGTACTTC
TRBJ2-1 - TRBV5-1 - CASSFTGGGYNEQFF TGCGCCAGCAGCTTTACAGGGGGGGGGTACAATGAGCAGTTCTTC
TRBJ2-5 - TRBV7-2 - CASSSNVVGTQYF TGTGCCAGCAGCTCCAATGTGGTGGGCACCCAGTACTTC
TRBJ2-5 - TRBV19 - CACNHRVGGETQYF TGTGCCTGCAATCACAGGGTAGGAGGAGAGACCCAGTACTTC
TRBJ2-5 - TRBV5-1 - CASSPTGETQYF TGCGCCAGCAGCCCGACAGGAGAGACCCAGTACTTC
TRBJ1-1 - TRBV5-8 - CASSSGDRLGNTEAFF TGTGCCAGCAGCTCTGGCGACAGGCTTGGGAACACTGAAGCTTTCTTT
TRBJ2-7 - TRBV28 - CASMGGPTYEQYF TGTGCCAGCATGGGCGGGCCTACCTACGAGCAGTACTTC
TRBJ1-5 - TRBV7-6 - CASSQGHRAGNQPQHF TGTGCCAGCAGCCAGGGTCACAGGGCTGGCAATCAGCCCCAGCATTTT
TRBJ1-1 - TRBV20-1 - CSAPGDTEAFF TGCAGTGCCCCGGGGGACACTGAAGCTTTCTTT
TRBJ2-2 - TRBV6-5 - CASIPPDSHTGELFF TGTGCCAGCATTCCACCTGACAGTCACACCGGGGAGCTGTTTTTT
TRBJ2-1 - TRBV7-9 TRBD1 CASSWPGGEINEQFF TGTGCCAGCAGCTGGCCAGGGGGAGAGATCAATGAGCAGTTCTTC
TRBJ1-1 - TRBV10-3 - CAIRFQGSEGTEAFF TGTGCCATCAGGTTCCAGGGGAGTGAGGGCACTGAAGCTTTCTTT
TRBJ1-3 - TRBV15 - CATSKGGSGNTIYF TGTGCCACCAGCAAAGGGGGCTCTGGAAACACCATATATTTT
TRBJ2-1 - TRBV5-1 - CASSPRDTSSYNEQFF TGCGCCAGCAGCCCAAGGGACACTTCGTCCTACAATGAGCAGTTCTTC
TRBJ1-3 once TRBV4-1 - CASSQFPGEGGNTIYF TGCGCCAGCAGCCAATTTCCCGGGGAGGGAGGAAACACCATATATTTT
TRBJ2-1 - TRBV6-6 TRBD2 CASSYSAGVWNEQFF TGTGCCAGCAGTTACTCAGCGGGAGTTTGGAATGAGCAGTTCTTC
TRBJ1-1 - TRBV7-9 - CASSLGGGTEAFF TGTGCCAGCAGCTTAGGAGGTGGTACTGAAGCTTTCTTT
TRBJ2-2 - TRBV7-2 TRBD1 CASSSRGQHRELFF TGTGCCAGCAGCTCGAGGGGACAGCACCGGGAGCTGTTTTTT
TRBJ2-2 - TRBV7-6 TRBD2 CASSPIASGRGANTGELFF TGTGCCAGCAGCCCCATCGCGAGCGGGAGAGGGGCGAACACCGGGGAGCTGTTTTTT
TRBJ2-7 - TRBV5-5 TRBD2 CASSLGILAGRSYEQYF TGTGCCAGCAGCTTGGGAATTCTAGCGGGTCGCTCCTACGAGCAGTACTTC
TRBJ2-3 - TRBV19 - CASSGGGLYTQYF TGTGCCAGTAGTGGTGGGGGCCTGTATACGCAGTATTTT
TRBJ1-2 - TRBV28 - CASRDYGQGDGYTF TGTGCCAGCAGAGATTATGGGCAGGGTGATGGCTACACCTTC
TRBJ2-5 - TRBV7-9 TRBD2 CASSWLTSGSGETQYF TGTGCCAGCAGCTGGCTGACTAGCGGGAGTGGGGAGACCCAGTACTTC
TRBJ2-7 - TRBV28 TRBD2 CASSLGGGPYEQYF TGTGCCAGCAGTTTGGGGGGAGGGCCCTACGAGCAGTACTTC
TRBJ1-1 - TRBV30 - CAWGGLRPGAFF TGTGCCTGGGGTGGGCTGCGGCCTGGGGCTTTCTTT